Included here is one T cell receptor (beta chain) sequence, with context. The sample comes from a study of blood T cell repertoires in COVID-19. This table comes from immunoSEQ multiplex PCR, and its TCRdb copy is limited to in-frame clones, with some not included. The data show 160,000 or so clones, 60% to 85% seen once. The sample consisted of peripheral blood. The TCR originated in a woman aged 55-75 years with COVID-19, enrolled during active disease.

The CDR3 here is CAIKGDRENAEAFF. The CDR3 region has the DNA TGTGCCATCAAAGGGGACAGGGAAAACGCTGAAGCTTTCTTT. This rearrangement joins TRBV10-3 to TRBJ1-1; 9 nucleotides agree with TRBD1. This CDR3 comprises 14 residues. From germline, CDR1 is ENHRY and CDR2 SYGVKD. The V and J ends lost 7 bases and 6 bases, in that order; junction bases with no gene match: 9.